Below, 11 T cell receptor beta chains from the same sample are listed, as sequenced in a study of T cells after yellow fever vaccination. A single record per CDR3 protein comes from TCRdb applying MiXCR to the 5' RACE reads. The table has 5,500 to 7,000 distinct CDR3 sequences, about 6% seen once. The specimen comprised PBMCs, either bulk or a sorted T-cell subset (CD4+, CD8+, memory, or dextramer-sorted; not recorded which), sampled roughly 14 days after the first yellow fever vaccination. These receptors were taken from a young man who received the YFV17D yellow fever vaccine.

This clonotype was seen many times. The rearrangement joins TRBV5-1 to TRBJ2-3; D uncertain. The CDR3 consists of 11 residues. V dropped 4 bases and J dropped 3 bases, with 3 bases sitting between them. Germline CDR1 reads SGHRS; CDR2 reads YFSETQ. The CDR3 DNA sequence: TGCGCCAGCAGCCAAACAGATACGCAGTATTTT. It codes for CASSQTDTQYF.

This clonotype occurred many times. This CDR3 reads CASSQEGALGTPLHF. Here the CDR3 DNA reads TGTGCCAGCAGCCAAGAGGGGGCTCTCGGTACACCCCTCCACTTT. V and J are TRBV14 and TRBJ1-6; TRBD1 might be the D (6 bases). There are 15 residues in the CDR3. Germline V gene lookup returns CDR1 SGHDN and CDR2 FVKESK. Between the trimmed V and J ends, which lost 0 bases and 11 bases, there was a span of 14 bases.

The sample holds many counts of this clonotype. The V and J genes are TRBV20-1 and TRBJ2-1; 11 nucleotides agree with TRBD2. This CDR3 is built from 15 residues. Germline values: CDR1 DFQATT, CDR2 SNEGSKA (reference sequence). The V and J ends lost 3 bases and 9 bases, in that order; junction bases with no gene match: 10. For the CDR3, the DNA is TGCAGTGCTAGCCTTAGCGGGGGGGCCGGGGGTGAGCAGTTCTTC. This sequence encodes CSASLSGGAGGEQFF.

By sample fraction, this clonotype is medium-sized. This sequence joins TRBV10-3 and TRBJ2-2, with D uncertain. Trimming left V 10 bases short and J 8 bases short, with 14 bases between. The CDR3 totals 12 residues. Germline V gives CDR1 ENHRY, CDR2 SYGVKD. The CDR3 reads CASYGPSGELFF. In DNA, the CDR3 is TGTGCCAGTTACGGGCCGTCGGGGGAGCTGTTTTTT.

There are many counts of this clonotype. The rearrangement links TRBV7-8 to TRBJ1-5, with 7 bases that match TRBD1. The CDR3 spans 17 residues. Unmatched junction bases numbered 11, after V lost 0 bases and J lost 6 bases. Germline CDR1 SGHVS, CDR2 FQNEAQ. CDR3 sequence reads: CASSLARQGPTRQPQHF. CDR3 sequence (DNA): TGTGCCAGCAGCTTAGCCCGACAGGGACCAACTCGTCAGCCCCAGCATTTT. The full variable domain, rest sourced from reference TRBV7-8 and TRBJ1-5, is GAGVSQSPRYKVAKRGQDVALRCDPISGHVSLFWYQQALGQGPEFLTYFQNEAQLDKSGLPSDRFFAERPEGSVSTLKIQRTQQEDSAVYLCASSLARQGPTRQPQHFGDGTRLSIL.

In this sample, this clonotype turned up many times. The CDR3 region is CAITRGVGTGELFF. Written as DNA, the CDR3 is TGTGCCATCACTCGGGGAGTGGGGACCGGGGAGCTGTTTTTT. The rearrangement links TRBV10-3 to TRBJ2-2, with D possibly TRBD2 on 5 matching bases. Trimming cost V 7 bases and J 5 bases, with 14 bases left between them. Germline V gene sequence: CDR1 ENHRY, CDR2 SYGVKD. This CDR3 comprises 14 residues.

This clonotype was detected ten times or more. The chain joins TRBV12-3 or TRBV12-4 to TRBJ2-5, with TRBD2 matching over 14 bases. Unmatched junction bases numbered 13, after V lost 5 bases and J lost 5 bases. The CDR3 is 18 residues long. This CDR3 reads CASSLDPGTSGGQETQYF. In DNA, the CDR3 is TGTGCCAGCAGTCTAGACCCCGGGACTAGCGGGGGTCAGGAGACCCAGTACTTC.

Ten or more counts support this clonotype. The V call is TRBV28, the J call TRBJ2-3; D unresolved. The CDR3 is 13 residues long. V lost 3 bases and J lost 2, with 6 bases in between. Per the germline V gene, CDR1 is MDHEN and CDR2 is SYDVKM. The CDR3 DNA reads TGTGCCAGCAGTTTGGGGATCACAGATACGCAGTATTTT. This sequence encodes CASSLGITDTQYF. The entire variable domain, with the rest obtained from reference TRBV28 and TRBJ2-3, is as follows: DVKVTQSSRYLVKRTGEKVFLECVQDMDHENMFWYRQDPGLGLRLIYFSYDVKMKEKGDIPEGYSVSREKKERFSLILESASTNQTSMYLCASSLGITDTQYFGPGTRLTVL.

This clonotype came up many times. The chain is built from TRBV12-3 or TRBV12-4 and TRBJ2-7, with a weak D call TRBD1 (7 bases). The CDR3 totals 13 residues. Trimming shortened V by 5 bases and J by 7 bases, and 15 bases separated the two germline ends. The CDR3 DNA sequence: TGTGCCAGCAGTCCAGACAGGGCGGGGGAGCAGTACTTC. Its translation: CASSPDRAGEQYF.

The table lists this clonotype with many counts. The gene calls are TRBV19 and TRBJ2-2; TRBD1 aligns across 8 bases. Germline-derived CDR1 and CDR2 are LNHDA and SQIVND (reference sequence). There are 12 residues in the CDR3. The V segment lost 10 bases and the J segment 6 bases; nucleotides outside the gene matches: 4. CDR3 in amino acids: CATQGAAGELFF. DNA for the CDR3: TGTGCCACCCAGGGGGCAGCCGGGGAGCTGTTTTTT. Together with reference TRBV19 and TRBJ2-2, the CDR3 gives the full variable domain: DGGITQSPKYLFRKEGQNVTLSCEQNLNHDAMYWYRQDPGQGLRLIYYSQIVNDFQKGDIAEGYSVSREKKESFPLTVTSAQKNPTAFYLCATQGAAGELFFGEGSRLTVL.

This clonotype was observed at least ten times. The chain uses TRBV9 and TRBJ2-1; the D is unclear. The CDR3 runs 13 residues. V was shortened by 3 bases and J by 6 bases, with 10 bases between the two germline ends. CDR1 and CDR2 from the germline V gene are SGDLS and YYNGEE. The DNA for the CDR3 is TGTGCCAGCAGCGGGGGATCGGGCAATGAGCAGTTCTTC. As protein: CASSGGSGNEQFF.